These T cell receptor beta chains were read from a single sample in a study of blood T cell repertoires in COVID-19. Profiled with immunoSEQ multiplex PCR; TCRdb holds only in-frame clones, not every one. The profile covers approximately 490,000 clones, with approximately 90% appearing a single time and 0.65% to 0.9% taken by the ten largest. The specimen was PBMCs or T cells enriched from blood (not recorded which). All receptors derive from a young woman who had recovered from COVID-19. The CDR3 runs from the conserved cysteine through the conserved F or W. The D gene is left open where the match is weak. Clone size is given for some rows only: seen once, a few or many times, or a class if the clone is expanded.

.	TRBV5-6	.	TRBJ1-3	CASSFGAAGNTIYF	TGTGCCAGCAGCTTCGGAGCGGCTGGAAACACCATATATTTT
TRBD1	TRBV19	.	TRBJ2-3	CASEDRTYTDTQYF	TGTGCCAGCGAGGACAGGACTTACACAGATACGCAGTATTTT
.	TRBV12-5	.	TRBJ2-3	CASGLVRGLGSTDTQYF	TGTGCTAGTGGTTTGGTAAGGGGATTAGGTAGCACAGATACGCAGTATTTT
.	TRBV12-3/TRBV12-4	.	TRBJ1-3	CASSYRDTIYF	TGTGCCAGCAGTTACAGGGACACCATATATTTT
.	TRBV19	.	TRBJ2-7	CASSIDRPGTYEQYF	TGTGCCAGTAGTATAGATCGCCCAGGAACCTACGAGCAGTACTTC
TRBD2	TRBV11-2	once	TRBJ2-5	CASSSGGSSGSQETQYF	TGTGCCAGCAGCTCAGGCGGTTCTAGCGGGTCTCAAGAGACCCAGTACTTC
.	TRBV2	.	TRBJ1-6	CAVGQTAYNSPLHF	TGTGCCGTCGGACAGACCGCCTATAATTCACCCCTCCACTTT
.	TRBV9	.	TRBJ1-4	CASSAGVSATNEKLFF	TGTGCCAGCAGCGCGGGGGTCAGCGCAACTAATGAAAAACTGTTTTTT
.	TRBV6-5	.	TRBJ1-2	CASGAGLGYGYTF	TGTGCCAGCGGGGCAGGGTTGGGCTATGGCTACACCTTC
.	TRBV28	many	TRBJ2-1	CASFTSSYNEQFF	TGTGCCAGCTTTACCAGCTCCTACAATGAGCAGTTCTTC
.	TRBV27	.	TRBJ1-5	CASSFGISNQPQHF	TGTGCCAGCAGTTTTGGCATCAGCAATCAGCCCCAGCATTTT
.	TRBV6-5	.	TRBJ2-5	CASSYSSRVETQYF	TGTGCCAGCAGTTACTCGAGCAGGGTAGAGACCCAGTACTTC
.	TRBV12-2	.	TRBJ1-2	CASRPRRGANYGYTF	TGTGCAAGTCGCCCCCGCCGGGGGGCAAACTATGGCTACACCTTC
.	TRBV6-5	few	TRBJ1-2	CASRTTGTYGYTF	TGTGCCAGCAGGACGACAGGTACCTATGGCTACACCTTC
TRBD1	TRBV7-8	.	TRBJ1-2	CASSLGYRDRNPGYGYTF	TGTGCCAGCAGCTTAGGCTACCGGGACAGGAACCCAGGGTATGGCTACACCTTC
TRBD1	TRBV5-6	.	TRBJ1-4	CASSPSGDSNEKLFF	TGTGCCAGCAGCCCGAGTGGGGACAGTAATGAAAAACTGTTTTTT
.	TRBV5-6	.	TRBJ2-1	CASSSGGVVYNEQFF	TGTGCCAGCAGCTCTGGAGGGGTGGTCTACAATGAGCAGTTCTTC
.	TRBV6-1	.	TRBJ1-2	CASSPGFNVGGYTF	TGTGCCAGCAGCCCCGGGTTTAACGTCGGTGGCTACACCTTC
TRBD1	TRBV7-2	.	TRBJ1-5	CASSLGQGAWPQHF	TGTGCCAGCAGCTTGGGGCAGGGGGCATGGCCCCAGCATTTT
TRBD2	TRBV24-1	.	TRBJ2-5	CATSDTPSGAQETQYF	TGTGCCACCAGTGATACGCCTAGCGGCGCTCAAGAGACCCAGTACTTC
TRBD1	TRBV5-1	.	TRBJ1-2	CASSLTGQYGYTF	TGCGCCAGCTCCTTGACAGGGCAGTATGGCTACACCTTC
.	TRBV28	.	TRBJ1-5	CASSPGNQPQHF	TGTGCCAGCAGCCCCGGCAATCAGCCCCAGCATTTT
TRBD1	TRBV3-1/TRBV3-2	.	TRBJ1-1	CASSPGQFRRDTEAFF	TGTGCCAGCAGCCCGGGACAGTTCCGCAGAGACACTGAAGCTTTCTTT
TRBD1	TRBV11-3	.	TRBJ2-3	CASSLTGFPTDTQYF	TGTGCCAGCAGCTTGACAGGGTTCCCCACAGATACGCAGTATTTT
.	TRBV11-2	.	TRBJ2-1	CASSLAGDFNNEQFF	TGTGCCAGCAGCTTAGCGGGGGATTTCAACAATGAGCAGTTCTTC
.	TRBV5-1	.	TRBJ1-2	CASSSPGISGYGYTF	TGCGCCAGCAGCTCCCCAGGGATCTCGGGCTATGGCTACACCTTC
.	TRBV5-4	.	TRBJ1-1	CASSLVGLSKENTEAFF	TGTGCCAGCAGCTTGGTGGGCCTATCAAAGGAGAACACTGAAGCTTTCTTT
.	TRBV28	.	TRBJ1-2	CASSPRTPRGYGYTF	TGTGCCAGCAGTCCTCGGACCCCCCGGGGCTATGGCTACACCTTC
TRBD1	TRBV2	.	TRBJ2-1	CASSDAGQVFNEQFF	TGTGCCAGCAGTGATGCGGGACAGGTATTCAATGAGCAGTTCTTC
.	TRBV2	.	TRBJ1-1	CASGLEGLNTEAFF	TGTGCCAGCGGTCTCGAGGGTTTAAACACTGAAGCTTTCTTT
.	TRBV18	.	TRBJ2-3	CASSPGITDTQYF	TGTGCCAGCTCCCCGGGTATCACAGATACGCAGTATTTT
.	TRBV10-3	.	TRBJ1-4	CAISESLGRSEKLFF	TGTGCCATCAGTGAGTCACTAGGGAGGAGTGAAAAACTGTTTTTT
.	TRBV5-4	.	TRBJ1-3	CASSLGGSGNTIYF	TGTGCCAGCAGCCTAGGAGGTTCTGGAAACACCATATATTTT
.	TRBV25-1	.	TRBJ1-6	CASSQAGGDNSPLHF	TGTGCCAGCAGTCAGGCGGGGGGCGATAATTCACCCCTCCACTTT
.	TRBV18	.	TRBJ2-6	CASSPQRLGAGANVLTF	TGTGCCAGCTCACCACAGAGATTAGGGGCTGGGGCCAACGTCCTGACTTTC
.	TRBV12-5	few	TRBJ1-2	CASAQGYTF	TGTGCTAGTGCCCAGGGCTACACCTTC
.	TRBV5-1	.	TRBJ1-2	CANSLVGDRYTF	TGCGCCAACAGCTTGGTCGGGGATCGCTACACCTTC
.	TRBV9	.	TRBJ2-5	CASSVGASVVGETQYF	TGTGCCAGCAGCGTAGGGGCGTCAGTGGTGGGAGAGACCCAGTACTTC
.	TRBV25-1	.	TRBJ1-5	CATSGGGNQPQHF	TGTGCCACCTCTGGAGGGGGCAATCAGCCCCAGCATTTT
TRBD1	TRBV12-5	.	TRBJ2-3	CASRRGQETDTQYF	TGTGCTAGTAGGAGAGGACAGGAAACAGATACGCAGTATTTT
TRBD1	TRBV2	.	TRBJ1-2	CASSPDRNIYGYTF	TGTGCCAGCAGTCCGGACAGGAATATCTATGGCTACACCTTC
.	TRBV18	.	TRBJ1-6	CASSPERITNSYNSPLHF	TGTGCCAGCTCACCAGAGCGCATAACCAACTCCTATAATTCACCCCTCCACTTT
.	TRBV3-1/TRBV3-2	.	TRBJ1-6	CASSQGGGLNSPLHF	TGTGCCAGCAGCCAAGGGGGCGGCTTAAATTCACCCCTCCACTTT
.	TRBV5-4	.	TRBJ2-3	CASSLRGRGASTDTQYF	TGTGCCAGCAGCTTGAGGGGGCGGGGGGCTAGCACAGATACGCAGTATTTT
TRBD1	TRBV2	.	TRBJ1-5	CASSDYRGPPQHF	TGTGCCAGCAGTGATTACAGGGGGCCGCCCCAGCATTTT
TRBD2	TRBV10-2	.	TRBJ2-7	CASSLAGGAGLYEQYF	TGCGCCAGCAGCCTAGCGGGGGGTGCCGGGCTCTACGAGCAGTACTTC
TRBD2	TRBV15	few	TRBJ2-7	CATSRGGSKYEQYF	TGTGCCACCAGCAGAGGCGGGAGTAAGTACGAGCAGTACTTC
.	TRBV2	.	TRBJ1-2	CASSEEARFPGYTF	TGTGCCAGCAGTGAAGAGGCGAGGTTCCCTGGCTACACCTTC
.	TRBV28	once	TRBJ1-2	CASTVQGTNYGYTF	TGTGCCAGCACCGTACAGGGTACTAACTATGGCTACACCTTC
TRBD1	TRBV9	.	TRBJ2-2	CASSALAGTGAIGELFF	TGTGCCAGCAGCGCACTTGCCGGGACAGGGGCGATCGGGGAGCTGTTTTTT
TRBD2	TRBV6-5	.	TRBJ2-1	CASRNFRGDEQFF	TGTGCCAGCAGGAACTTTCGGGGGGATGAGCAGTTCTTC
.	TRBV5-6	.	TRBJ2-7	CASTVSTAYEQYF	TGTGCCAGCACTGTGAGCACCGCCTACGAGCAGTACTTC
.	TRBV2	.	TRBJ1-1	CASSGRGRTEAFF	TGTGCCAGCAGTGGGAGGGGTCGGACTGAAGCTTTCTTT
.	TRBV5-1	.	TRBJ2-3	CASSLAVRGSGTDTQYF	TGCGCCAGCAGCTTGGCGGTTCGGGGAAGCGGCACAGATACGCAGTATTTT